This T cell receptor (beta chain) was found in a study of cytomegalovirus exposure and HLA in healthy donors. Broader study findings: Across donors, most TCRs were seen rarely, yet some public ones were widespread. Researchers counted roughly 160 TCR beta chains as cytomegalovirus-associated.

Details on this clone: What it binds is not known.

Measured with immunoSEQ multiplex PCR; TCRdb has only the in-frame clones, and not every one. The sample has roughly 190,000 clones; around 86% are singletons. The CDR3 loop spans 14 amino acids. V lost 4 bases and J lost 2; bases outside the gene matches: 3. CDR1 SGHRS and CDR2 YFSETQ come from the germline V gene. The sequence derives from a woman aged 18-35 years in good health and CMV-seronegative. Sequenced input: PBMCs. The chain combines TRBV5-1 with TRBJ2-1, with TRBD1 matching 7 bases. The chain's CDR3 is CASSQGQTYNEQFF. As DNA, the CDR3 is TGCGCCAGCAGCCAGGGACAGACCTACAATGAGCAGTTCTTC. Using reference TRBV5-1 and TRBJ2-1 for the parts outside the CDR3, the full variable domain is KAGVTQTPRYLIKTRGQQVTLSCSPISGHRSVSWYQQTPGQGLQFLFEYFSETQRNKGNFPGRFSGRQFSNSRSEMNVSTLELGDSALYLCASSQGQTYNEQFFGPGTRLTVL.